One sample yielded the 7 T cell receptor beta chains listed below, sequenced in a study of early T cells in non-severe SARS-CoV-2 infection. TCRdb used MiXCR to reprocess the 5' RACE reads, holding one entry per CDR3 protein. The data contain about 72,000 distinct CDR3 sequences, 10% of them seen just once; the ten biggest clones take up 7.6%. The sequenced sample was whole blood, obtained at baseline. These receptor sequences come from an adult who was a healthcare worker with PCR-confirmed SARS-CoV-2 infection or an uninfected control (not recorded which).

The chain has TRBV7-8 and TRBJ2-7; D is undetermined. Germline CDR1 SGHVS, CDR2 FQNEAQ. V was trimmed by 1 base and J by 5 bases, leaving 15 bases between them. The CDR3 contains 15 residues. The CDR3: CASSLESGRTHEQYF. The CDR3 DNA follows: TGTGCCAGCAGCTTAGAATCGGGCAGAACCCACGAGCAGTACTTC. Together with reference TRBV7-8 and TRBJ2-7, the CDR3 gives the full variable domain: GAGVSQSPRYKVAKRGQDVALRCDPISGHVSLFWYQQALGQGPEFLTYFQNEAQLDKSGLPSDRFFAERPEGSVSTLKIQRTQQEDSAVYLCASSLESGRTHEQYFGPGTRLTVT.

V gene TRBV20-1 combines with J gene TRBJ2-3; TRBD1 might be the D (6 bases). This CDR3 has 14 amino acids. Germline lookup yields CDR1 DFQATT and CDR2 SNEGSKA (reference sequence). The V end was cut by 3 bases, the J end by 1 base, with 11 bases between. The CDR3 protein is CSASWGPGTDTQYF. The CDR3 nucleotides read TGCAGTGCTAGTTGGGGGCCTGGCACAGATACGCAGTATTTT.

The genes are TRBV27 and TRBJ1-2; D may be TRBD1 (6 bases). V lost 5 bases and J 1 base, leaving 14 bases between the germline ends. Germline CDR1 reads MNHEY; CDR2 reads SMNVEV (reference sequence). This CDR3 is 15 amino acids long. In DNA, the CDR3 is TGTGCCAGCAGTCCCCGGGACAAGAGTAACTATGGCTACACCTTC. This sequence encodes CASSPRDKSNYGYTF.

This clonotype was detected ten times or more. The CDR3 DNA reads as TGTGCCAGCAGTCAAACATCGGGACTAGGGACAGATACGCAGTATTTT. Translated: CASSQTSGLGTDTQYF. The rearrangement uses TRBV6-5 and TRBJ2-3; 8 bases match TRBD2. CDR1 and CDR2 (germline): MNHEY, SVGAGI. V was pared by 5 bases and J by 3 bases, with 10 bases of the junction left unmatched. The CDR3 has 16 amino acids.

This chain links TRBV6-6 with TRBJ2-5; D is perhaps TRBD1 (5 bases). Germline CDR1 is MNHNY and CDR2 is SVGAGI (reference sequence). This CDR3 region has 19 residues. V lost 2 bases and J lost 4, with 26 bases in between. Here the CDR3 DNA reads TGTGCCAGCAGTTACCTCCTGATCGATGTCGCAGGGCGGTTAGAGACCCAGTACTTC. This codes for CASSYLLIDVAGRLETQYF.

This clonotype was observed at least ten times. The J gene is TRBJ2-3, the V gene TRBV7-2, with D possibly TRBD2 on 5 matching bases. CDR1 is SGHTA, CDR2 FQGNSA, per germline. V dropped 5 bases and J dropped 3 bases, with 12 bases sitting between them. The CDR3 has 14 residues. CDR3 DNA: TGTGCCAGCAGCCCCGGGATAGGGACAGATACGCAGTATTTT. It translates to CASSPGIGTDTQYF.

This clonotype was observed a handful of times. The CDR3 reads CASSPGAGAKFF. The CDR3, as DNA: TGTGCCAGCAGCCCAGGCGCGGGGGCTAAGTTCTTC. The rearrangement joins TRBV12-3 or TRBV12-4 to TRBJ2-1; TRBD2 might be the D (7 bases). The CDR3 runs to 12 residues. Trimming shortened V by 6 bases and J by 14 bases, and 17 bases separated the two germline ends.